This TCR beta chain was sequenced in a study of blood T cell repertoires in COVID-19. The overall study: Acute and convalescent COVID-19 samples came from the United States, Italy and Spain.

Authors' methods: Estimation of nucleated cell counts was performed using reference gene primer amplification. The table came from immunoSEQ multiplex PCR; TCRdb's copy has only in-frame clones and leaves some out. From that table come the V and J calls and clone size; the DNA was used to work out D and trimming. This table holds about 150,000 clones, over 75% found once. Looked up from germline, CDR1 is SGHAT and CDR2 is FQNNGV. This CDR3 has 13 amino acids. J was trimmed by 4 bases and V by 4 bases; bases with no gene match: 3. Sequencing input: peripheral blood. The TCR originated in a human donor in a cohort sampled during active COVID-19. The rearrangement links TRBV11-2 to TRBJ1-2; the match to TRBD1 covers 7 bases. The CDR3 coding sequence is TGTGCCAGCAGCTACCGACAGGGCTATGGCTACACCTTC. This gives the protein CASSYRQGYGYTF. The whole variable domain, remainder taken from reference TRBV11-2 and TRBJ1-2, is EAGVAQSPRYKIIEKRQSVAFWCNPISGHATLYWYQQILGQGPKLLIQFQNNGVVDDSQLPKDRFSAERLKGVDSTLKIQPAKLEDSAVYLCASSYRQGYGYTFGSGTRLTVV.